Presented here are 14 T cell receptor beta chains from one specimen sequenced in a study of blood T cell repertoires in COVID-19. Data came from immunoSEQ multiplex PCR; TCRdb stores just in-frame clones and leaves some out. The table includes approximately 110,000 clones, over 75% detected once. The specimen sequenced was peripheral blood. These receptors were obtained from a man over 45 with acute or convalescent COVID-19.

Here the CDR3 reads CATSETGGTNEKLFF. CDR3 coding DNA: TGTGCCACCAGTGAAACAGGGGGCACTAATGAAAAACTGTTTTTT. The chain links TRBV24-1 to TRBJ1-4, with 9 bases matching TRBD1. Germline-derived CDR1 and CDR2 are KGHDR and SFDVKD. V dropped 4 bases and J dropped 2; count of bases not matched to a gene: 1. The CDR3 spans 15 residues.

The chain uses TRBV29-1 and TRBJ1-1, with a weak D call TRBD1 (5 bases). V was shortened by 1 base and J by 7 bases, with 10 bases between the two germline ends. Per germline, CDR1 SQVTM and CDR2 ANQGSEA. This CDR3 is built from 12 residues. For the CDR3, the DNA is TGCAGCGTTGAAGGGGGCTCATATGAAGCTTTCTTT. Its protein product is CSVEGGSYEAFF.

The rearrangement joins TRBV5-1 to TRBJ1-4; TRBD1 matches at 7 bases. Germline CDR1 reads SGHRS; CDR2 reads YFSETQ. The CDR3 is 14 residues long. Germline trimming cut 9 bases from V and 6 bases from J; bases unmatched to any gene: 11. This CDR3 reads CATRSGGKDEKLFF. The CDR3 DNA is TGCGCCACCAGATCAGGGGGGAAGGATGAAAAACTGTTTTTT.

The CDR3 is CASSLEASGGRTDTQYF. The DNA of the CDR3 is TGTGCCAGCAGCTTAGAAGCTAGCGGGGGACGCACAGATACGCAGTATTTT. This chain connects TRBV7-6 to TRBJ2-3, with 10 bases lining up with TRBD2. Germline V gene sequence: CDR1 SGHVS, CDR2 FNYEAQ. V gave up 1 base and J gave up 1 base; unmatched junction bases: 5. This CDR3 has 17 residues.

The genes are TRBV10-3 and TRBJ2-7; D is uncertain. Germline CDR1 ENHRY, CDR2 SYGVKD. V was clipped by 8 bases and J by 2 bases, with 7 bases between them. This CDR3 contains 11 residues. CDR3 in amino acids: CAIAATYEQYF. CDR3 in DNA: TGTGCCATCGCGGCTACCTACGAGCAGTACTTC.

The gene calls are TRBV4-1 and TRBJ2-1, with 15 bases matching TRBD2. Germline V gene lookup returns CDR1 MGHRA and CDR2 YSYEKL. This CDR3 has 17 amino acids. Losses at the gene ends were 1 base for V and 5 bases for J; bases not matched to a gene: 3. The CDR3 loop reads CASSQVGTSGRHNEQFF. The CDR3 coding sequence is TGCGCCAGCAGCCAAGTCGGGACTAGCGGGAGGCACAATGAGCAGTTCTTC.

In nucleotides, the CDR3 is TGTGCCAGCAGAGAAACAGGGGCTGAGCAGTTCTTC. Its protein is CASRETGAEQFF. This sequence joins TRBV5-8 and TRBJ2-1, with TRBD1 matching 7 bases. This CDR3 is 12 amino acids long. Unmatched junction bases numbered 5, after V lost 5 bases and J lost 9 bases. CDR1 and CDR2 (germline): SGHTS, YDEGEE.

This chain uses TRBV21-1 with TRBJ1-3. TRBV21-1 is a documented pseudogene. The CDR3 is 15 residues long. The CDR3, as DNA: TGTGCCAGCAGCAGAGGGCCGATCTCTGGAAACACCATATATTTT. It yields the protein CASSRGPISGNTIYF.

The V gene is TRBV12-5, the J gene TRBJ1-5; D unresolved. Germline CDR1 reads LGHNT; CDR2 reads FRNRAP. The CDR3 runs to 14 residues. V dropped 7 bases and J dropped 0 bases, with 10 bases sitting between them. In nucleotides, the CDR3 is TGTGCTAGTGCCTCTGGAGGTAGCAATCAGCCCCAGCATTTT. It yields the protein CASASGGSNQPQHF.

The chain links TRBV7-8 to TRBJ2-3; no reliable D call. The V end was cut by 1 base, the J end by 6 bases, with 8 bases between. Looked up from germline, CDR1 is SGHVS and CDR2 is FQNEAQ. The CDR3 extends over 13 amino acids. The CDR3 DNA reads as TGTGCCAGCAGCTTAGATATAGCTGATACGCAGTATTTT. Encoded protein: CASSLDIADTQYF. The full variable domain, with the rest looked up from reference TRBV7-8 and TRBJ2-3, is GAGVSQSPRYKVAKRGQDVALRCDPISGHVSLFWYQQALGQGPEFLTYFQNEAQLDKSGLPSDRFFAERPEGSVSTLKIQRTQQEDSAVYLCASSLDIADTQYFGPGTRLTVL.

The CDR3 nucleotides read TGTGCCAGCAGTGCATTCGCGGGGGCCGGCACAGATACGCAGTATTTT. It yields the protein CASSAFAGAGTDTQYF. The rearrangement uses TRBV6-4 and TRBJ2-3, with a possible D match to TRBD2 (7 bases). The V end lost 4 bases, the J end lost 1 base, and 15 bases lay between the germline ends. Per the germline V gene, CDR1 is MRHNA and CDR2 is SNTAGT. This CDR3 is built from 16 residues.

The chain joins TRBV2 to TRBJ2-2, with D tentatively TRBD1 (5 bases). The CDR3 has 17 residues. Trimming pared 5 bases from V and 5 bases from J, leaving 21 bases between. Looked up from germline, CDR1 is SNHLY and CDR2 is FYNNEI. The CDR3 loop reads CASSPKRPSRVTGELFF. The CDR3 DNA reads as TGTGCCAGCAGTCCAAAACGACCCAGCAGGGTTACCGGGGAGCTGTTTTTT. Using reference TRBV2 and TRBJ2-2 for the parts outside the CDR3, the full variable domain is EPEVTQTPSHQVTQMGQEVILRCVPISNHLYFYWYRQILGQKVEFLVSFYNNEISEKSEIFDDQFSVERPDGSNFTLKIRSTKLEDSAMYFCASSPKRPSRVTGELFFGEGSRLTVL.

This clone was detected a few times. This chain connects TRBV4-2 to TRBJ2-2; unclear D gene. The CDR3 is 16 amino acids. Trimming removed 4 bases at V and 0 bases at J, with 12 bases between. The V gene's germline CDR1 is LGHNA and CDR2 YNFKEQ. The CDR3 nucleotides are TGTGCCAGCAGCCCGATTGGAGACGCGAACACCGGGGAGCTGTTTTTT. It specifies CASSPIGDANTGELFF.

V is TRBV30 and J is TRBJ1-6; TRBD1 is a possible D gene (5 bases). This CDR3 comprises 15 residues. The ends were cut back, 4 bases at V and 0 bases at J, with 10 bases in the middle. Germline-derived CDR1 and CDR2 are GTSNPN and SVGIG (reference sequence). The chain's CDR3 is CAWTGGSSYNSPLHF. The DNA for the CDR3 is TGTGCCTGGACTGGGGGGAGCTCCTATAATTCACCCCTCCACTTT.